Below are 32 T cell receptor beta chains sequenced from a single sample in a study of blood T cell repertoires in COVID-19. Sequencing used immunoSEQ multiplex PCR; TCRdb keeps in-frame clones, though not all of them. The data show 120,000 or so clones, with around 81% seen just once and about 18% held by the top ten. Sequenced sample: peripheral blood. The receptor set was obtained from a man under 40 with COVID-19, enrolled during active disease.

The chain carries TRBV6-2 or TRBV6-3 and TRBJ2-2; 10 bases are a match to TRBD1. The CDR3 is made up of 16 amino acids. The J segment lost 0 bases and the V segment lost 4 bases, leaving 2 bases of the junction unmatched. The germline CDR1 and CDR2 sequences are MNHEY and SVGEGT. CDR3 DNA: TGTGCCAGCAGTTTGGGGACAGGGGCGAACACCGGGGAGCTGTTTTTT. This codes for CASSLGTGANTGELFF.

The CDR3 here is CASSEWVGEPQHF. The CDR3 region has the DNA TGTGCCAGCAGTGAATGGGTGGGAGAGCCCCAGCATTTT. The chain joins TRBV2 to TRBJ1-5; no clear D. Germline CDR1 reads SNHLY; CDR2 reads FYNNEI. The CDR3 spans 13 residues. Trimming stripped 2 bases from V and 8 bases from J, with 10 bases between.

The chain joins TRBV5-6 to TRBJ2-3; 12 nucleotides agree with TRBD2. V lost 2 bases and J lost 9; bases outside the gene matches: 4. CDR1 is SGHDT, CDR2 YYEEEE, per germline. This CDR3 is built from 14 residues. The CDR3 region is CASSLLAGGPTQYF. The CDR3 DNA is TGTGCCAGCAGCTTACTAGCGGGGGGCCCGACGCAGTATTTT.

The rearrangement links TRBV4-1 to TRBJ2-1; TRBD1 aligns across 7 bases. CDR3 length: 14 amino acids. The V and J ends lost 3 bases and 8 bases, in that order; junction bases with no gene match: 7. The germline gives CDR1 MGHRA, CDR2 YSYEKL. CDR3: CASSHGQAGYEQFF. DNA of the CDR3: TGCGCCAGCAGCCACGGACAGGCAGGATATGAGCAGTTCTTC.

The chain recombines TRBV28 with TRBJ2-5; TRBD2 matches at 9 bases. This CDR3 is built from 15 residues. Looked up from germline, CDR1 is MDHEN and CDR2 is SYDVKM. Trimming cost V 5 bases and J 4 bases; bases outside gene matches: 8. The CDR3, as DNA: TGTGCCAGCAGTAGTGGCGGGGGGGCCGGAGAGACCCAGTACTTC. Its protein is CASSSGGGAGETQYF.

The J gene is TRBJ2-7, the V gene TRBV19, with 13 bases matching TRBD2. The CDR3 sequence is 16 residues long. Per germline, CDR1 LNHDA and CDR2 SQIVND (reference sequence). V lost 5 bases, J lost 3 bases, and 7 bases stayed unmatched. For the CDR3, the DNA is TGTGCCAGTAGTCTGAGACTAGCGGGGGGAAACTACGAGCAGTACTTC. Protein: CASSLRLAGGNYEQYF.

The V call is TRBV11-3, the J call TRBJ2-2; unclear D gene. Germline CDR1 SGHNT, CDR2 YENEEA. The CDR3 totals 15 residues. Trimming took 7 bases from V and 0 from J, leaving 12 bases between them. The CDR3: CASTLVPPNTGELFF. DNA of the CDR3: TGTGCCAGCACTCTAGTGCCACCGAACACCGGGGAGCTGTTTTTT.

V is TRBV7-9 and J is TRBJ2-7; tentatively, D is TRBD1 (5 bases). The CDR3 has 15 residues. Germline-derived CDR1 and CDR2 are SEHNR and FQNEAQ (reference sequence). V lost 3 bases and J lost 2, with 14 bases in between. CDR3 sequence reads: CASSFDDSGPYEQYF. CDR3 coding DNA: TGTGCCAGCAGCTTCGACGACAGTGGACCCTACGAGCAGTACTTC. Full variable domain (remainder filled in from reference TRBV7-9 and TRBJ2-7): DTGVSQNPRHKITKRGQNVTFRCDPISEHNRLYWYRQTLGQGPEFLTYFQNEAQLEKSRLLSDRFSAERPKGSFSTLEIQRTEQGDSAMYLCASSFDDSGPYEQYFGPGTRLTVT.

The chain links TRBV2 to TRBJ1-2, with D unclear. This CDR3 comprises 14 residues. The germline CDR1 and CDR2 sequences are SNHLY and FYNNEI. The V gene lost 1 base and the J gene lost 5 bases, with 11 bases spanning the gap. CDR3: CASSEGWQEYGYTF. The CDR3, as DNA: TGTGCCAGCAGTGAAGGCTGGCAGGAATATGGCTACACCTTC.

This CDR3 reads CASSFSGGDADTQYF. DNA for the CDR3: TGTGCCAGCAGCTTCAGCGGGGGGGACGCAGATACGCAGTATTTT. The chain links TRBV9 to TRBJ2-3; 10 bases align to TRBD2. The CDR3 contains 15 residues. Germline CDR1 reads SGDLS; CDR2 reads YYNGEE. J gave up 4 bases and V 4 bases, and 6 bases lay outside the gene matches.

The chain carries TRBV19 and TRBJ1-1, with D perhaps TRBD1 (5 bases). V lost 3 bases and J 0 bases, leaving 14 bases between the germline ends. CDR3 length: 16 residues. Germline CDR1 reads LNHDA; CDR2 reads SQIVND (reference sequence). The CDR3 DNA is TGTGCCAGTAGTATCCAGGGTTTCCCCGTGAACACTGAAGCTTTCTTT. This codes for CASSIQGFPVNTEAFF. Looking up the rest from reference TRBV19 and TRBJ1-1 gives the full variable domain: DGGITQSPKYLFRKEGQNVTLSCEQNLNHDAMYWYRQDPGQGLRLIYYSQIVNDFQKGDIAEGYSVSREKKESFPLTVTSAQKNPTAFYLCASSIQGFPVNTEAFFGQGTRLTVV.

The CDR3 DNA sequence: TGTGCCAGCAGCTTAGAATACTCCGAGCAGTACTTC. Translating it yields CASSLEYSEQYF. The chain employs TRBV11-2 and TRBJ2-7, with D hard to call. This CDR3 contains 12 residues. The germline V and J ends were trimmed by 0 bases and 6 bases, with 6 bases remaining between them. The germline CDR1 and CDR2 sequences are SGHAT and FQNNGV.

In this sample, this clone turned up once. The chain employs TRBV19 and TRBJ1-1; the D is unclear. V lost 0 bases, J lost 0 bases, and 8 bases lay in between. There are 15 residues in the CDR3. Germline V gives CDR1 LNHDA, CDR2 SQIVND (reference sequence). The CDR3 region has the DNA TGTGCCAGTAGTATAGAAACAGCCATGAACACTGAAGCTTTCTTT. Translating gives CASSIETAMNTEAFF.

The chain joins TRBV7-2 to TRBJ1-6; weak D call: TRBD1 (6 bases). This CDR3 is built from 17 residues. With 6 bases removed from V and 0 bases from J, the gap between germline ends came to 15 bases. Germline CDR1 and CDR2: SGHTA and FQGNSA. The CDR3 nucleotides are TGTGCCAGCAGGGGCGGGCCAGGGGTCTCCTATAATTCACCCCTCCACTTT. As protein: CASRGGPGVSYNSPLHF.

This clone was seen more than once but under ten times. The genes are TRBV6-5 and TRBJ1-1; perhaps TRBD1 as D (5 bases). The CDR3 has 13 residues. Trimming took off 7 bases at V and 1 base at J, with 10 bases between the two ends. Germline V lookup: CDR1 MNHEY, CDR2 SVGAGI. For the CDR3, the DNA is TGTGCCAGCACCCCGACAGAGAACACTGAAGCTTTCTTT. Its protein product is CASTPTENTEAFF.

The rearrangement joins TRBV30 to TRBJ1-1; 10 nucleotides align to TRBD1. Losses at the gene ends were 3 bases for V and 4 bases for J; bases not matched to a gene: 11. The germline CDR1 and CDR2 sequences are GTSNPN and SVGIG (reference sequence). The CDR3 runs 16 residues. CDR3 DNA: TGTGCCTGGAGGGAATCGGGACAGGGGTTGGGCACTGAAGCTTTCTTT. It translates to CAWRESGQGLGTEAFF.

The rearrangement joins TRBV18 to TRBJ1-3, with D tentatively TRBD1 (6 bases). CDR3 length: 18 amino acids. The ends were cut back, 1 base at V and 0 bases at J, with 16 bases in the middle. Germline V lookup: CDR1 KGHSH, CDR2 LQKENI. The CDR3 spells CASSPQGGARSSGNTIYF. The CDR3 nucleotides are TGTGCCAGCTCACCACAGGGGGGGGCACGCAGCTCTGGAAACACCATATATTTT.

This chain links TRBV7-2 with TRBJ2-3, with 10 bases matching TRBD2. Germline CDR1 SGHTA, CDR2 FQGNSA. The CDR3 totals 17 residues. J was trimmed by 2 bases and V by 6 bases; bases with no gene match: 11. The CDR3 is CASRLNSGGHPTDTQYF. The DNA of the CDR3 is TGTGCCAGCAGACTTAATAGCGGGGGGCACCCCACAGATACGCAGTATTTT.

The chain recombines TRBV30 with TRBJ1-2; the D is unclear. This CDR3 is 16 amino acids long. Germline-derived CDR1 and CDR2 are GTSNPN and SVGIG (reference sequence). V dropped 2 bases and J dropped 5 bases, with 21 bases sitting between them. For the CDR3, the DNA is TGTGCCTGGAGTCGATTAAGCGCGGGGTCTAGGTATGGCTACACCTTC. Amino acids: CAWSRLSAGSRYGYTF.

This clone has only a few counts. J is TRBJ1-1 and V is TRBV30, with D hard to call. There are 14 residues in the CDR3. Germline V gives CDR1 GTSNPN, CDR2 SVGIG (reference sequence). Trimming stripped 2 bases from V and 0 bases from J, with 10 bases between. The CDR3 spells CAWSYGSLNTEAFF. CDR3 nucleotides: TGTGCCTGGAGTTATGGCTCCTTGAACACTGAAGCTTTCTTT.

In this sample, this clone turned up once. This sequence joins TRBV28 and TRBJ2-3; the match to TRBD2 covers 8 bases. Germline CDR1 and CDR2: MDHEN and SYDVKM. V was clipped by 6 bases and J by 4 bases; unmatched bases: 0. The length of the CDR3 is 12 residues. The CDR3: CASRLAADTQYF. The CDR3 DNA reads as TGTGCCAGCAGACTAGCGGCAGATACGCAGTATTTT.

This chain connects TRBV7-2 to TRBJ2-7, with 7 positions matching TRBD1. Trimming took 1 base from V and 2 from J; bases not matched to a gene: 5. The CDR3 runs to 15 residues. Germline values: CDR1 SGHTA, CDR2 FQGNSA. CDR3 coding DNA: TGTGCCAGCAGCTTAGATCACAGGGGAGCCTACGAGCAGTACTTC. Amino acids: CASSLDHRGAYEQYF.

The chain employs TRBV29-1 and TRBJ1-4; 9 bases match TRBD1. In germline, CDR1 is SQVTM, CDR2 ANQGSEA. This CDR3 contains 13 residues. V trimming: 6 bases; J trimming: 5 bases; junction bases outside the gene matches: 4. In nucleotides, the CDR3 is TGCAGCGTACCTACAGGGGGCAATGAAAAACTGTTTTTT. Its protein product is CSVPTGGNEKLFF.

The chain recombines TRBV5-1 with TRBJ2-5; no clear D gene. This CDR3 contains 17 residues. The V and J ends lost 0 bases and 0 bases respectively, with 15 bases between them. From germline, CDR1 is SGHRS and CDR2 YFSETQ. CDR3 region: CASSLGVFHLNQETQYF. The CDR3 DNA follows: TGCGCCAGCAGCTTGGGAGTCTTTCACCTGAACCAAGAGACCCAGTACTTC.

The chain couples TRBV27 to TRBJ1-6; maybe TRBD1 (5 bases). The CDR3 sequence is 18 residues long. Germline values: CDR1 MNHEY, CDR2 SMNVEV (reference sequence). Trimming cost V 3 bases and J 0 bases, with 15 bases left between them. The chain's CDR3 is CASSFQTGDVSYNSPLHF. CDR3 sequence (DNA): TGTGCCAGCAGTTTCCAAACAGGCGACGTCTCCTATAATTCACCCCTCCACTTT.

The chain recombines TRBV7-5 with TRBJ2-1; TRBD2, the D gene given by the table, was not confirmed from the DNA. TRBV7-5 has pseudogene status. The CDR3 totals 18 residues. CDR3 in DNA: TGTGTCAGAAGCCCGGGACTAGCGGGGTTGCCCTCCTACAATGAGCAGTTCTTC. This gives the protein CVRSPGLAGLPSYNEQFF.

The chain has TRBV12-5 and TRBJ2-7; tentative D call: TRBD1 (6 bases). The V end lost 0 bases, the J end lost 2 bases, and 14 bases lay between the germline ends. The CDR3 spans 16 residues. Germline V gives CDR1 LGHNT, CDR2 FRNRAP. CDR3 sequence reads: CASGLVTGTFTYEQYF. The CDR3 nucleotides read TGTGCTAGTGGTTTGGTTACCGGGACATTTACCTACGAGCAGTACTTC.

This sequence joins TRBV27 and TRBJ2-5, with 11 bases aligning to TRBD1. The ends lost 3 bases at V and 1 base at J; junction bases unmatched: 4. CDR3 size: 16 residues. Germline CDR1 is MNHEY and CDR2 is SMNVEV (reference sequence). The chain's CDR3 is CASSFWGTGGQETQYF. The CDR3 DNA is TGTGCCAGCAGTTTTTGGGGGACAGGGGGCCAAGAGACCCAGTACTTC.

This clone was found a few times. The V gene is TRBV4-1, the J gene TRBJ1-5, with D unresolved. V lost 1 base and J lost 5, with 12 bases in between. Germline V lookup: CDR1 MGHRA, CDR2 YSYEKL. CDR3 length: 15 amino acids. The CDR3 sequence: CASSQGTISDQPQHF. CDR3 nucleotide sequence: TGCGCCAGCAGCCAAGGAACTATATCAGATCAGCCCCAGCATTTT.

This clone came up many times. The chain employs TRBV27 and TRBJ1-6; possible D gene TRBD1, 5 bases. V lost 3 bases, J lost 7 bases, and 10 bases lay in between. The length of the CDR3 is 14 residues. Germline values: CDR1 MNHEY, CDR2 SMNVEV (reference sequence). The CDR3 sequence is CASSFGTGNSPLHF. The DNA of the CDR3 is TGTGCCAGCAGTTTTGGCACAGGAAATTCACCCCTCCACTTT.

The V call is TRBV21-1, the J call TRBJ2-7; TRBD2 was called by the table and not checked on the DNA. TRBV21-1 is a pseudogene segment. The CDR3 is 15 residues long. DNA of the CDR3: TGTGCCAGCAGCGCCTACCCCTTTTCACTGTACGAGCAGTACTTC. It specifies CASSAYPFSLYEQYF.

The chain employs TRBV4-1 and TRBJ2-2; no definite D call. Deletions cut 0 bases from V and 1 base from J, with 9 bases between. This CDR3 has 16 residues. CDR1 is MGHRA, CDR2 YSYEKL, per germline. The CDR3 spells CASSQDPRGNTGELFF. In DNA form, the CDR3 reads TGCGCCAGCAGCCAAGACCCTAGAGGGAACACCGGGGAGCTGTTTTTT.